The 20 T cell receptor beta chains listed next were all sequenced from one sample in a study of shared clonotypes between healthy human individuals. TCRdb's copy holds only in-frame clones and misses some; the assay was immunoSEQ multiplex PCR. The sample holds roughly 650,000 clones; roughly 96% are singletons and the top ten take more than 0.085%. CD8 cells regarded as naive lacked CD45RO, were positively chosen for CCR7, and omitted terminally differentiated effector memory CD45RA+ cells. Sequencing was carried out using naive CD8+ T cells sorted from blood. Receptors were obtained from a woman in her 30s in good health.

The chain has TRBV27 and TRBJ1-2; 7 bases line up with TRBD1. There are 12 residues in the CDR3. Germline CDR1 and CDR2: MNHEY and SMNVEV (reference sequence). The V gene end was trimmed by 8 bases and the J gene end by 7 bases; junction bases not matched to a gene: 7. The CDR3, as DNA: TGTGCCAGCCGGGAGGGGGCGTTTGGCTACACCTTC. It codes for CASREGAFGYTF.

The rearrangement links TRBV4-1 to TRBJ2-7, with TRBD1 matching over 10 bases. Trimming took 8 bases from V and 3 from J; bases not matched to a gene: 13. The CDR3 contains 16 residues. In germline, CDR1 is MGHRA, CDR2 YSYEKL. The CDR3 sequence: CASGNPTGTGDYEQYF. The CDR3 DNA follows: TGCGCCAGCGGCAACCCCACCGGGACAGGGGACTACGAGCAGTACTTC.

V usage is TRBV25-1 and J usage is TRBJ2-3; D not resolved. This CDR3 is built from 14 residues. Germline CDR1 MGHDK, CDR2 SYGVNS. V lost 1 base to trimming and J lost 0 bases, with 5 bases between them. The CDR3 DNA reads TGTGCCAGCAGTGAATTTGACAGCACAGATACGCAGTATTTT. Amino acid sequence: CASSEFDSTDTQYF.

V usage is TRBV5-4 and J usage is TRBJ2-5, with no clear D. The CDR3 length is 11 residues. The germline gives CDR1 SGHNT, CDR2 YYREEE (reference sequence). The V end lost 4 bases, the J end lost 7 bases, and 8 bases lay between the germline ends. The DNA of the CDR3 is TGTGCCAGCAGCGCCTTGGGGACCCAGTACTTC. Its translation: CASSALGTQYF.

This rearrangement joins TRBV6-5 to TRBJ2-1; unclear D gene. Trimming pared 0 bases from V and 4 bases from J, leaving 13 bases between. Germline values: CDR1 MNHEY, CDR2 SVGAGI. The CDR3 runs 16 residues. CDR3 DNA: TGTGCCAGCAGTTACTCAAATTCGGGCCCTTACAATGAGCAGTTCTTC. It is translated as CASSYSNSGPYNEQFF.

CDR3 amino acids: CASSQDPGGRSTDTQYF. The CDR3 DNA reads as TGCGCCAGCAGCCAAGATCCTGGCGGGAGGAGCACAGATACGCAGTATTTT. The chain has TRBV4-1 and TRBJ2-3; TRBD2 aligns across 8 bases. The junction had 5 bases not matched to a gene; V was cut back by 0 bases and J by 0 bases. CDR1 and CDR2 (germline): MGHRA, YSYEKL. The CDR3 sequence is 17 residues long.

The CDR3 DNA follows: TGTGCCAGCAGTTCACTCGGGACAGGCACAGATACGCAGTATTTT. It translates to CASSSLGTGTDTQYF. The chain couples TRBV27 to TRBJ2-3, with 7 bases identical to TRBD1. The length of the CDR3 is 15 residues. From germline, CDR1 is MNHEY and CDR2 SMNVEV (reference sequence). The junction had 5 bases not matched to a gene; V was cut back by 4 bases and J by 1 base.

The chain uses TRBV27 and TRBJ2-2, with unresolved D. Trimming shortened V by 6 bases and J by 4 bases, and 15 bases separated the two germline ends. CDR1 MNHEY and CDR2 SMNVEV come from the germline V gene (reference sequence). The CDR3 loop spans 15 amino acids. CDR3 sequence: CASSLRIGRTGELFF. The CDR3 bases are TGTGCCAGCAGCCTCCGAATAGGGCGCACCGGGGAGCTGTTTTTT.

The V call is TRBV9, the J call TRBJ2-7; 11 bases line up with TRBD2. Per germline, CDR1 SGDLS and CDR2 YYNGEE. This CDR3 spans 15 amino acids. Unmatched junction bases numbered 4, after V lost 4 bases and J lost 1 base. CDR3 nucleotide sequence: TGTGCCAGCAGCCAAGGGACTAGCGGATCCTACGAGCAGTACTTC. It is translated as CASSQGTSGSYEQYF.

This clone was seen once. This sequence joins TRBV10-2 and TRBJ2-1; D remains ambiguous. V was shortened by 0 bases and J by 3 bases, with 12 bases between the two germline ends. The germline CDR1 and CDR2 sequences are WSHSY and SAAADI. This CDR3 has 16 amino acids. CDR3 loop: CASSESFAPDYNEQFF. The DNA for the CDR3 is TGCGCCAGCAGTGAGTCGTTCGCACCCGACTACAATGAGCAGTTCTTC.

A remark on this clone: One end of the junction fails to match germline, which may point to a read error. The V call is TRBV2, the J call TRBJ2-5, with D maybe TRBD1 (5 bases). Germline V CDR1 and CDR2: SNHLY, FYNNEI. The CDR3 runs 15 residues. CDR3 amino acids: CASSEGVVRQETQYF. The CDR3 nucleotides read TGTGCCAGCAGCGAAGGGGTCGTGCGGCAAGAGACCCAGTACTTC.

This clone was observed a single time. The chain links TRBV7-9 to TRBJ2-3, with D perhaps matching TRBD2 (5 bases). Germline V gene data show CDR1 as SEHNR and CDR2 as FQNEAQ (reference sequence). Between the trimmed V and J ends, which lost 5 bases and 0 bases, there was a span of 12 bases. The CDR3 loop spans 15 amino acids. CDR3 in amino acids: CASSPKAESTDTQYF. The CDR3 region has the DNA TGTGCCAGCAGCCCAAAAGCGGAAAGCACAGATACGCAGTATTTT.

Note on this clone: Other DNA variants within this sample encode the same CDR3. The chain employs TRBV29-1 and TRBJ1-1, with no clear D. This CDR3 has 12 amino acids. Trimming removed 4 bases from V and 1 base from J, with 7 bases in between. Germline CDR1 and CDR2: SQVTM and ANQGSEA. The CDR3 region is CSVVGQNTEAFF. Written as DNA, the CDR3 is TGCAGCGTTGTTGGCCAGAACACTGAAGCTTTCTTT.

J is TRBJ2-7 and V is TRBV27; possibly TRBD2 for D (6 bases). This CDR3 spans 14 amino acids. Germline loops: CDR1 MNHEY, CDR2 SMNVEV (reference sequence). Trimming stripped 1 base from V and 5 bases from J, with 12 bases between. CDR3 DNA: TGTGCCAGCAGTTTATGGGGGGTGGGGAACGAGCAGTACTTC. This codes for CASSLWGVGNEQYF.

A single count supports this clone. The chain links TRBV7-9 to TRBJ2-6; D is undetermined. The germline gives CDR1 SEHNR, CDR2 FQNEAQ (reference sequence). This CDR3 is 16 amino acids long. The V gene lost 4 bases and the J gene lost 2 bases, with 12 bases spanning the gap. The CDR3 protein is CASSSPMFAGANVLTF. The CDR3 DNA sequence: TGTGCCAGCAGCTCGCCTATGTTTGCTGGGGCCAACGTCCTGACTTTC.

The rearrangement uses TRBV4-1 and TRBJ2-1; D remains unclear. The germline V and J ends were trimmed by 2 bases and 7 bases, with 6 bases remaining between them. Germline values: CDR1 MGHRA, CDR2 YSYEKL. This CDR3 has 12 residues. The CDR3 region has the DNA TGCGCCAGCAGCCAAATGGGAAATGAGCAGTTCTTC. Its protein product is CASSQMGNEQFF.

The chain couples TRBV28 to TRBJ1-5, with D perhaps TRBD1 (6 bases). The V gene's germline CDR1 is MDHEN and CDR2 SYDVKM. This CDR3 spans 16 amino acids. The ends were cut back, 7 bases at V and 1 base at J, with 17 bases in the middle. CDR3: CASKPTGTLSNQPQHF. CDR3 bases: TGTGCCAGCAAGCCAACCGGGACACTAAGCAATCAGCCCCAGCATTTT.

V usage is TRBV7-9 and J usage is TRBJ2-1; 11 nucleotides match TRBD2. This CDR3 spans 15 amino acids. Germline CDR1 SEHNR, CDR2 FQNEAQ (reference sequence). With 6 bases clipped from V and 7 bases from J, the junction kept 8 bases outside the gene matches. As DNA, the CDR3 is TGTGCCAGCAGTCCACTAGCGGGAGAAGGAAATGAGCAGTTCTTC. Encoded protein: CASSPLAGEGNEQFF.

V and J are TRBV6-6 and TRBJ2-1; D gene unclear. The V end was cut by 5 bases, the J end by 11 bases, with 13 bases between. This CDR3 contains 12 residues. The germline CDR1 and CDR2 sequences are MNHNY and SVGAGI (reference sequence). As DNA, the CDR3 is TGTGCCAGCAGTCATGACCCAAACCAGCAGTTCTTC. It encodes CASSHDPNQQFF.

In DNA form, the CDR3 reads TGTGCCAGCAGCCAAGTAGGAGGACAGGCTAATTCACCCCTCCACTTT. This encodes CASSQVGGQANSPLHF. The chain combines TRBV4-2 with TRBJ1-6; 7 bases line up with TRBD1. The CDR3 spans 16 residues. V lost 1 base, J lost 6 bases, and 6 bases stayed unmatched. Per the germline V gene, CDR1 is LGHNA and CDR2 is YNFKEQ.